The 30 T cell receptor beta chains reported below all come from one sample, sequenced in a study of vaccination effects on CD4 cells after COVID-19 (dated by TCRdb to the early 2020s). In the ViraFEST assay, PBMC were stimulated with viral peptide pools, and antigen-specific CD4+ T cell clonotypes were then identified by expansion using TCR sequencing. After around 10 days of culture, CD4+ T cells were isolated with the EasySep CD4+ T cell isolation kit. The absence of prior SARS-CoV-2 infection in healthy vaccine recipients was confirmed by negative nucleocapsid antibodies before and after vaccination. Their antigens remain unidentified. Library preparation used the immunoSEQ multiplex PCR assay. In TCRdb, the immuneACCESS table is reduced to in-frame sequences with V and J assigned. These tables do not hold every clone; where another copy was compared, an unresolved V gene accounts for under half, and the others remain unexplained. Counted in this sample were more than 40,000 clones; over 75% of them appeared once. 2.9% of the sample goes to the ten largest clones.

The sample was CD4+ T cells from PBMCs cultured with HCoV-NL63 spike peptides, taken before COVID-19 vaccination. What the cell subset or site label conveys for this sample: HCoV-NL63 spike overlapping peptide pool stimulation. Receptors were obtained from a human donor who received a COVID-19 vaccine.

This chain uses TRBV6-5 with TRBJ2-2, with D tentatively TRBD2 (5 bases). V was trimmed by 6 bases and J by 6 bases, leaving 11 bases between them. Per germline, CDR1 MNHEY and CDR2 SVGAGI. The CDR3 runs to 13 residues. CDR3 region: CASRDDGAGELFF. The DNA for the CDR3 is TGTGCCAGCAGGGACGACGGGGCCGGGGAGCTGTTTTTT.

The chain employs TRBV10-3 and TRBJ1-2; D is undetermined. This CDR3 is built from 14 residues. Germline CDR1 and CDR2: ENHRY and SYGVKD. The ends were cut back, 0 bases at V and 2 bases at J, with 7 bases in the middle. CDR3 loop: CAISESWVNYGYTF. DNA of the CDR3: TGTGCCATCAGTGAGTCATGGGTCAACTATGGCTACACCTTC.

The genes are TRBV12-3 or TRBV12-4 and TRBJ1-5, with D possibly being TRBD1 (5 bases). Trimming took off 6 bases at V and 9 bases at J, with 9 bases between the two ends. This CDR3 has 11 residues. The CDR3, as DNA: TGTGCCAGCAGCCGGGGGGGGCCCCAGCATTTT. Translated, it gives CASSRGGPQHF.

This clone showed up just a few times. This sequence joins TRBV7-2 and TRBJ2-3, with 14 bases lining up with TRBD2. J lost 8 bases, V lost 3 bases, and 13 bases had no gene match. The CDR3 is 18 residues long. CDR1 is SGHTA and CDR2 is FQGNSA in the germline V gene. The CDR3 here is CASSFLPTSGGAKGTQYF. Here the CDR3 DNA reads TGTGCCAGCAGCTTTCTCCCGACTAGCGGGGGGGCCAAGGGTACGCAGTATTTT. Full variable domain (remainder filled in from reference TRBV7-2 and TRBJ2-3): GAGVSQSPSNKVTEKGKDVELRCDPISGHTALYWYRQSLGQGLEFLIYFQGNSAPDKSGLPSDRFSAERTGGSVSTLTIQRTQQEDSAVYLCASSFLPTSGGAKGTQYFGPGTRLTVL.

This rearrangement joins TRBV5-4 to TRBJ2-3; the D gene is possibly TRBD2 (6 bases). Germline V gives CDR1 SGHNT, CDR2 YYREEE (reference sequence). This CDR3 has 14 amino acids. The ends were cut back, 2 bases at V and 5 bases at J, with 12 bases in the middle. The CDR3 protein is CASSLDQGGDTQYF. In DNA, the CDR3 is TGTGCCAGCAGCTTAGATCAGGGAGGAGATACGCAGTATTTT.

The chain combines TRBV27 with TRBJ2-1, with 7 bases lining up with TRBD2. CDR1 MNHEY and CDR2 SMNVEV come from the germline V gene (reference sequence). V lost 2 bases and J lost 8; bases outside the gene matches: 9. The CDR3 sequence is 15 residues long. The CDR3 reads CASSLRSGRRYEQFF. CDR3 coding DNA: TGTGCCAGCAGTTTACGTAGCGGGCGGCGTTATGAGCAGTTCTTC.

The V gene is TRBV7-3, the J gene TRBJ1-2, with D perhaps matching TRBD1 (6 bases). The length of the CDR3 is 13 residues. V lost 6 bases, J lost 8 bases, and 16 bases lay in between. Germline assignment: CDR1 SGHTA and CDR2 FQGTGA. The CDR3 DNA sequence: TGTGCCAGCAGTCCGTCGAGGGGGGGAGGCTACACCTTC. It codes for CASSPSRGGGYTF.

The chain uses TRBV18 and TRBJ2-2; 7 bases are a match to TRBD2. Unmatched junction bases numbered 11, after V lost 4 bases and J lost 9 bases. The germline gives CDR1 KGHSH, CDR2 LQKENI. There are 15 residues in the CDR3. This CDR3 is CASSRREAGTRELFF. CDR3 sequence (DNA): TGTGCCAGCTCACGCCGAGAAGCGGGAACCCGGGAGCTGTTTTTT.

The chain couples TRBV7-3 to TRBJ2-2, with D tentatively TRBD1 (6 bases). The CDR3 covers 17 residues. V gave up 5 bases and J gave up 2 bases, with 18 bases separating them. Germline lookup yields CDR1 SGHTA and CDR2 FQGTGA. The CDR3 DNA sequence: TGTGCCAGCAGCCCCCAAACAGGGCTCCTCAACACCGGGGAGCTGTTTTTT. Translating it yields CASSPQTGLLNTGELFF.

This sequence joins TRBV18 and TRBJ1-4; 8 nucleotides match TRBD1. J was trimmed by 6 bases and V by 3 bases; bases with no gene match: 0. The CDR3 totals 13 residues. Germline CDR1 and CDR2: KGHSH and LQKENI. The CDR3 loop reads CASSPGQDEKLFF. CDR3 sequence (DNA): TGTGCCAGCTCACCGGGACAGGATGAAAAACTGTTTTTT.

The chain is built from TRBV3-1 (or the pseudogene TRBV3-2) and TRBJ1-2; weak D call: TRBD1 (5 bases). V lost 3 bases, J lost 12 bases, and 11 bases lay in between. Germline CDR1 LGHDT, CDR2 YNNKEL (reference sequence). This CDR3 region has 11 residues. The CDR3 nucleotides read TGTGCCAGCAGCCACGACGGGGCAAACACCTTC. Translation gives CASSHDGANTF.

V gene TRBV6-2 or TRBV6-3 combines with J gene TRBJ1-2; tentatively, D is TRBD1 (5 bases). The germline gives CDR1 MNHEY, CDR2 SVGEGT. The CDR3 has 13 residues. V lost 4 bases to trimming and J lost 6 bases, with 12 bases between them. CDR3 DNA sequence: TGTGCCAGCAGTTCCAGGACATCTAATGGCTACACCTTC. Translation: CASSSRTSNGYTF.

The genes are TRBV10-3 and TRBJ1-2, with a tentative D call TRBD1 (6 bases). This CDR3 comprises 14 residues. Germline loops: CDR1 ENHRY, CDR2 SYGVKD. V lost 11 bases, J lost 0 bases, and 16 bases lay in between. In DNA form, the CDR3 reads TGTGCCGTACGCCCGGGGGCAGCTAACTATGGCTACACCTTC. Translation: CAVRPGAANYGYTF.

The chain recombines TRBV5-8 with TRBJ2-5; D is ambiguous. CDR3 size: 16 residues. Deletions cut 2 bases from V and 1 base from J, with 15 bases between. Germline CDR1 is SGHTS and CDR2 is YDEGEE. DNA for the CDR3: TGTGCCAGCAGCTTCGTGGTAGGGTCTCTCCAAGAGACCCAGTACTTC. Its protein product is CASSFVVGSLQETQYF.

The CDR3 sequence: CASSYQGANSPLHF. CDR3 DNA sequence: TGTGCCAGCAGTTACCAGGGGGCGAATTCACCCCTCCACTTT. The genes are TRBV6-5 and TRBJ1-6; 8 nucleotides match TRBD1. The CDR3 has 14 amino acids. Trimming cost V 2 bases and J 7 bases; bases outside gene matches: 1. Germline V gene sequence: CDR1 MNHEY, CDR2 SVGAGI.

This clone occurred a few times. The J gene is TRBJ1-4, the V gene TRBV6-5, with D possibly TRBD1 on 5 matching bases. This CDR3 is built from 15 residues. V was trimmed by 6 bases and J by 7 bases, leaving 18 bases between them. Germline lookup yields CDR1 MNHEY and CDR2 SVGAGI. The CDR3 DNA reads TGTGCCAGCAGCCGCTCCCGGGACGTGGGTGAAAAACTGTTTTTT. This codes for CASSRSRDVGEKLFF.

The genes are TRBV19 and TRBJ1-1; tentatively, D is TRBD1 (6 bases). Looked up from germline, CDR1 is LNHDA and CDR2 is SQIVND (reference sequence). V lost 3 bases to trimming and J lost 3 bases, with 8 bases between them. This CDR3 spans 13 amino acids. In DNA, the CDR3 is TGTGCCAGTAGTATGGCAGGGGACACTGAAGCTTTCTTT. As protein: CASSMAGDTEAFF.

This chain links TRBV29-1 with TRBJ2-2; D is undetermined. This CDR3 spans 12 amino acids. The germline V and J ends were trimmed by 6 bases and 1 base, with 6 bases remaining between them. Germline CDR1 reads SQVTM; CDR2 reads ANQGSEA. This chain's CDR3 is CSVRKNTGELFF. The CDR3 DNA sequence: TGCAGCGTGAGGAAGAACACCGGGGAGCTGTTTTTT.

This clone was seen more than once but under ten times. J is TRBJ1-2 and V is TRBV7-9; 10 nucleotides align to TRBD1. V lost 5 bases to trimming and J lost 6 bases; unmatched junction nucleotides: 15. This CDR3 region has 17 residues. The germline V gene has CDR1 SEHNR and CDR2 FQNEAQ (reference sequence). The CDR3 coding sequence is TGTGCCAGCAGCCTTAGCGTGGAGGGACAGGGGCGAAATGGCTACACCTTC. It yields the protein CASSLSVEGQGRNGYTF.

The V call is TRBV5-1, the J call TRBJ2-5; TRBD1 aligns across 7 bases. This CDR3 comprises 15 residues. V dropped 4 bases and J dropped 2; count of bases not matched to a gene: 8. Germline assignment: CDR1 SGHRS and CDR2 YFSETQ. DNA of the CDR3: TGCGCCAGCAGCGGGCCGTGGACAGGACAAGAGACCCAGTACTTC. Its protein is CASSGPWTGQETQYF.

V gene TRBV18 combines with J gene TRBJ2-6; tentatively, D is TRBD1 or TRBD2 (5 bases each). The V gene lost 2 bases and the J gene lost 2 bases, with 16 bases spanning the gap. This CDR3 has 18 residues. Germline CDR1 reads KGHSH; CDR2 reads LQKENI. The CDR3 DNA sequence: TGTGCCAGCTCACCATATGGGGGACGGCAGGCTGGGGCCAACGTCCTGACTTTC. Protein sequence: CASSPYGGRQAGANVLTF.

CDR3: CASSWWTGSIADTQYF. CDR3 in DNA: TGTGCCAGCAGCTGGTGGACAGGGTCTATTGCAGATACGCAGTATTTT. The chain links TRBV7-3 to TRBJ2-3; 8 positions match TRBD1. This CDR3 is built from 16 residues. V shed 4 bases, J shed 4 bases, and the junction held 10 bases outside the gene matches. Germline CDR1 reads SGHTA; CDR2 reads FQGTGA.

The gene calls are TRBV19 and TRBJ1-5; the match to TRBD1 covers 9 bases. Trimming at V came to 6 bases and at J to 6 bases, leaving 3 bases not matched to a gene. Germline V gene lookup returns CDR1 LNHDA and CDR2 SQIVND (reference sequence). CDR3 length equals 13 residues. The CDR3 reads CASRGQGGQPQHF. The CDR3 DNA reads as TGTGCCAGTAGGGGACAGGGAGGTCAGCCCCAGCATTTT. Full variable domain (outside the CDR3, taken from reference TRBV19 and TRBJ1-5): DGGITQSPKYLFRKEGQNVTLSCEQNLNHDAMYWYRQDPGQGLRLIYYSQIVNDFQKGDIAEGYSVSREKKESFPLTVTSAQKNPTAFYLCASRGQGGQPQHFGDGTRLSIL.

The CDR3 DNA is TGTGCCAGTAGTATATGGGGTTTCTATGGCTACACCTTC. It specifies CASSIWGFYGYTF. This chain links TRBV19 with TRBJ1-2; no clear D. Per germline, CDR1 LNHDA and CDR2 SQIVND (reference sequence). The ends were cut back, 2 bases at V and 4 bases at J, with 8 bases in the middle. CDR3 size: 13 residues.

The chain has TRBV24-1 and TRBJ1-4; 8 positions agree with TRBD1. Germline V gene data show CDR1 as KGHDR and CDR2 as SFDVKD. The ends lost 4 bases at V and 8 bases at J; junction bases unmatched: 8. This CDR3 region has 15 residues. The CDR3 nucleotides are TGTGCCACCAGTGACCCCGGGACAGGAGAGGAAAAACTGTTTTTT. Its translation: CATSDPGTGEEKLFF.

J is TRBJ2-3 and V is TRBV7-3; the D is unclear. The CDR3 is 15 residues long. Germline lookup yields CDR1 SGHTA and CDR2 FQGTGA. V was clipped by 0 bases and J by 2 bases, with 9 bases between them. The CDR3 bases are TGTGCCAGCAGCTTAACCAGACACGACACAGATACGCAGTATTTT. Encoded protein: CASSLTRHDTDTQYF.

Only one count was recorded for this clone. CDR3 nucleotide sequence: TGTGCCAGCAGCTCCAGGGGGCGCGGTACTGAAGCTTTCTTT. Translating it yields CASSSRGRGTEAFF. The gene calls are TRBV7-8 and TRBJ1-1; 8 bases match TRBD1. The V segment lost 4 bases and the J segment 5 bases; nucleotides outside the gene matches: 6. There are 14 residues in the CDR3. Looked up from germline, CDR1 is SGHVS and CDR2 is FQNEAQ.

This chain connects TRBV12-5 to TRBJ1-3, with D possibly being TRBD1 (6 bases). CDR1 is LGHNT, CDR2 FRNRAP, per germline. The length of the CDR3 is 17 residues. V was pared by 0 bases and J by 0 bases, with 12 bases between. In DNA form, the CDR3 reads TGTGCTAGTGGTTTGGTACTGAACAGGGCCTCTGGAAACACCATATATTTT. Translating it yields CASGLVLNRASGNTIYF.

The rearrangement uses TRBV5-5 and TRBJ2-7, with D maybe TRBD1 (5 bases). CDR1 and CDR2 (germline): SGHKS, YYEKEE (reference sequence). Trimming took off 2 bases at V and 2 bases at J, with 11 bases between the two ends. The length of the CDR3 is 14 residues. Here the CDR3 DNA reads TGTGCCAGCAGCTTAGGTGGGGCCGCCTACGAGCAGTACGTC. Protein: CASSLGGAAYEQYV.

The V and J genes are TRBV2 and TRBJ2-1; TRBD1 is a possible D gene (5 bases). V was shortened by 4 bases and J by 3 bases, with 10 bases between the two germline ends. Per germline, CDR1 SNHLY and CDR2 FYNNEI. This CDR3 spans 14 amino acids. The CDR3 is CASSVSRDYNEQFF. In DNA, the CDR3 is TGTGCCAGCAGTGTATCCAGGGACTACAATGAGCAGTTCTTC.